This T cell receptor beta chain was retrieved from a study of read filtering for tumor transcriptome and immune sequencing (dated by TCRdb to 2018 to 2020). With respect to the entire study: The cohort had roughly 18 male and 14 female patients with a mean age of roughly 70 years, ranging from roughly 45 to 85. TCR-region mapped reads per sample ranged from about 3.5 to 11 million with IR-seq versus only roughly 75 to 1,300 with RNA-seq. After DNase treatment, whole-transcriptome libraries were prepared using the TruSeq RNA Access Library Prep Kit. By revised international staging, roughly 8 patients were R-ISS I, roughly 17 were R-ISS II and about seven were R-ISS III. As a main aim, a read-filtering strategy for immune repertoire data was addressed, with the specific question being whether clonotypes supported by a single read should be removed. Using the same bone marrow samples, the study compared TCR repertoires obtained by targeted immune repertoire sequencing with those obtained by bulk whole-transcriptome sequencing.

This clonotype was seen many times. The antigen it recognizes is unknown. No much larger clone exists at a distance of one base, and base qualities are not known. Taken from cysteine to phenylalanine, the CDR3 has 14 residues. Only CDR3 DNA is held: 42 bases, read in frame from base 1. The germline V gene (reference sequence) supplies CDR1 DFQATT and CDR2 SNEGSKA. At the junction V is shortened by 2 bases and J by 1 base; bases outside the gene matches: 4. TCR libraries were constructed from about 400 ng RNA using the Immunoverse kit, and molecular barcoded adaptors covering alpha/delta and beta/gamma chains were employed. TCR library preparation was performed with the same RNA that was used for transcriptome sequencing. Sequencing of TCR libraries was carried out on an Illumina HiSeq 4000 with 2 x 150 cycles. The published analysis was carried out like this. MiXCR aligned TCR reads to human V, D, J and C references and assembled the aligned reads into CDR3 clonotypes, with quality filtering and error correction included. The tcR package in R was used to analyze clonotype counts and gene usage diversity. Raw mapping reads were checked after the RNA-seq reads had been mapped by STAR aligner version 2.5.3a onto the human GRCh37 genome. To test how sequencing depth affects detected clonotypes, IR-seq fastq files were randomly downsampled with Seqtk 1.3. Using fastp at Q25 and MiXCR, TCRdb reprocessed the public reads and kept productive beta chains. Duplicate CDR3 protein sequences are folded into a single record with the most common DNA and genes. Clone size and V and J calls follow TCRdb, not the original study. The table for this sample lists over 50,000 distinct CDR3 sequences; about a fifth of them were counted only once. Around 15% of the sample belongs to the ten largest clones.

Broader findings and caveats from the paper: Rather than purified T cells, the sorted CD138-negative fraction was a mixed bone marrow immune population. The correlation between IR-seq and RNA-seq shared clonotype proportions was increased by removal of single-read clonotypes. IR-seq captured clonotypes at much higher depth and more reliably than RNA-seq, and smaller IR-seq throughput sufficed to identify most shared clonotypes. In IR-seq, single-read clonotypes were about four fifths of clonotypes but about 3.5% of total reads; in RNA-seq they were roughly 72% of clonotypes and 35% to 50% of reads.

Each patient had bone marrow sampled at the time of active disease. Isolation of bone marrow mononuclear cells was performed by Ficoll-Hypaque density gradient centrifugation. To remove myeloma plasma cells, the cells were labeled with CD138 magnetic microbeads on a MACS separator, and CD138-negative cells were then collected by negative selection. The purity of the isolated cells was checked by flow cytometry with CD138 antibodies on an Attune NxT. TRIzol reagent was used to extract total RNA, which was then quantified with a NanoDrop spectrophotometer. Paired RNA-seq and IR-seq were performed on the CD138-negative bone marrow sample of each patient.

The TCR comes from a donor aged 40 or over with multiple myeloma. Sequenced material: a population of CD138-negative cells sorted from bone marrow. The cell subset or site label here, explained by the study, means: bone marrow mononuclear cells depleted of CD138+ plasma/myeloma cells by negative magnetic selection. The V gene is TRBV20-1 and the J gene is TRBJ2-7; 8 middle bases align to TRBD1. The CDR3 protein: CSARSRQGSYEQYF. The sequenced DNA is TGCAGTGCTAGATCCCGACAGGGGTCCTACGAGCAGTACTTC.